The clone carrying this T cell receptor beta chain came up a few times. Its antigen is unknown. cDNA synthesis used the whole RNA isolate, giving expressed TCRB sequences. The repertoire was sequenced with immunoSEQ multiplex PCR; TCRdb's copy has only in-frame clones and lacks some. The data show 240,000 or so clones, with 27% seen just once and about 3.9% held by the top ten. Sorting based on CD45RO/CCR7/CD25/CD127/CD95/CD27 separated CD4+ naive, central memory, regulatory and stem cell-like memory cells. Trimming pared 4 bases from V and 2 bases from J, leaving 3 bases between. This CDR3 region has 11 residues. The germline V gene has CDR1 SGHTA and CDR2 FQGNSA. This sample was taken from a study of beta chain features in type 1 diabetes. Whole-study findings and limits: Whatever favoring of shorter templates PCR might show would apply equally to patients and controls. Significant though moderate, a shortening of TCRB CDR3s appeared in all four CD4+ subsets of Type 1 diabetes patients.

Sequencing was carried out using central memory CD4+ T cells from blood. This rearrangement joins TRBV7-2 to TRBJ2-7; D is unresolved. The clonotype comes from a young man in good health. In DNA form, the CDR3 reads TGTGCCAGCAGCTCAACCTACGAGCAGTACTTC. Translating it yields CASSSTYEQYF.